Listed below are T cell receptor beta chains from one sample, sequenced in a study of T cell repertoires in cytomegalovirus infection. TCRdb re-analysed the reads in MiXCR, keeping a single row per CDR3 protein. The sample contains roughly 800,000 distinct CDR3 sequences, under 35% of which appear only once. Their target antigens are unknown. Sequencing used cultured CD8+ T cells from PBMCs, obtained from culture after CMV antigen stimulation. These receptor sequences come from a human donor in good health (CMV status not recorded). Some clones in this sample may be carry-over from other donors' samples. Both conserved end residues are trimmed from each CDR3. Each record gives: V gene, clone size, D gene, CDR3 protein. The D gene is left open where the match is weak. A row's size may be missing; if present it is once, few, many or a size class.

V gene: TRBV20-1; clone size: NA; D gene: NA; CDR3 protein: SARDLRQARAYEQY
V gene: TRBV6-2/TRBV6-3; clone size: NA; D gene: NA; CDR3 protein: ASSGQAYNEQF
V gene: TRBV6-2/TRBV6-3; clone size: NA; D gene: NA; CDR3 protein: ASKPGQTWETQY
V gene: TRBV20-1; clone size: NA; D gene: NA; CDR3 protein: SARALEGTNNEQF
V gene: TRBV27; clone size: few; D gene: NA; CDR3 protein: ASRRGAGYTQY
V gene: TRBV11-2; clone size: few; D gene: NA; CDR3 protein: ASSLEPRVTDTQY
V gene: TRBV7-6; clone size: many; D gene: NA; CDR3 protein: ASSLEGLSSGNTIY
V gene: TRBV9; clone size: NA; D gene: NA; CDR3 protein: ASSSFPGNTEAF
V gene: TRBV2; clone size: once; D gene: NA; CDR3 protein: ASSAYKNNQPQH
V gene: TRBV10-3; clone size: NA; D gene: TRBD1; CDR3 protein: AISDADQGATGELF
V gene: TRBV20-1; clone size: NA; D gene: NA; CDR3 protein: SASDSTYNEQF
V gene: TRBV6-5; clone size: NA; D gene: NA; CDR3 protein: ASTLPEGGEAF
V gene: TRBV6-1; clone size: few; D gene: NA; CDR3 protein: ASREHAGAGTEAF
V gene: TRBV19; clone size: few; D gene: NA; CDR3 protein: ASKMGTGELF
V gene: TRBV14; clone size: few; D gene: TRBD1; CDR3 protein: ASSHDWDRAYYGYT
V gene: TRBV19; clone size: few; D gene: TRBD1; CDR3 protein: ASNLFGTDYGYT
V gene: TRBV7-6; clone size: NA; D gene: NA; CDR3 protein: ASMAGARDQPQH
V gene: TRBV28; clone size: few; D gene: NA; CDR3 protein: ASSLHFLNTEAF
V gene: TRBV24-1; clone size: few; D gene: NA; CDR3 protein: ATSAGHGYEQY
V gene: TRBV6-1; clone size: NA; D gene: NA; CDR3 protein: ASSFGPETDTQY
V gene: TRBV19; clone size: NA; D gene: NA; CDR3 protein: ASSIGGSAETQY
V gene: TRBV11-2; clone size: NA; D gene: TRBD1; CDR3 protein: ASSLARDSNYGYT
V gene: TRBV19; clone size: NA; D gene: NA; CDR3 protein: ASSITGRSYNEQF
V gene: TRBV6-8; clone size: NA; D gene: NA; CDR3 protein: ASSYAITGSNTGELF
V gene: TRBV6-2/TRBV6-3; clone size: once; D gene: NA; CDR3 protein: ASTQIQGPGTGELF
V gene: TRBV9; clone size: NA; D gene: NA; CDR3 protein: ASSGRDIEAF
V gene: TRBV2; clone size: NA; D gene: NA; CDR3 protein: ASSGALDYESRKSGELF
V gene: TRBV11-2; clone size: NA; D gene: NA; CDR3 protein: ASSLSEGSDGF
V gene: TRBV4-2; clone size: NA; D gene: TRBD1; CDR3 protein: ASSQTGTGRTEAF
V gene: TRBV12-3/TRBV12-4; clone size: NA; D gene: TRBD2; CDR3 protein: ASSHSQRGESTDTQY
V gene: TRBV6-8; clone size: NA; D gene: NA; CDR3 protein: ASSYSRGDTSSGNTIY
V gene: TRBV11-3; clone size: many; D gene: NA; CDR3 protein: ASSPSGADTQY
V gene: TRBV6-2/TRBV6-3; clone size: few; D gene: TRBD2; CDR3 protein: ASSSTGLGPNTGELF
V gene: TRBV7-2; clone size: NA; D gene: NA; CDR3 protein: ASSPMDGLNTEAF
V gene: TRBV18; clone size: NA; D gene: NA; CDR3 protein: ASSLDSRGYEQY
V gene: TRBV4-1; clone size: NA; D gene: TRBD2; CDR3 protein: ASSQVGGGFTGELF
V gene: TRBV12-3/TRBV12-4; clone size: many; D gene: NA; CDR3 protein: ASSFSRTEAF
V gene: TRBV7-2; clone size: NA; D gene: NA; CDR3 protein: ASSDAGAPNTEAF
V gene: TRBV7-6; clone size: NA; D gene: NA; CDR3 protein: ASSLQRGTGYT
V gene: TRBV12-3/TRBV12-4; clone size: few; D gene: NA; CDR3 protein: ASSLLARVPDTQY
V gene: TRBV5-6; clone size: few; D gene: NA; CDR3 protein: ASSLGDRLGYT
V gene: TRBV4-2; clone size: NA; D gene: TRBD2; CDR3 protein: ASSQVGPRGDSYEQY
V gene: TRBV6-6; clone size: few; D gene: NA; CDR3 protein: ASSYRRGGINSPLH